The 3 T cell receptor beta chains presented below share a single source sample, sequenced in a study of T cell responses to AZD1222 COVID-19 vaccine. Clones were read by immunoSEQ multiplex PCR, and TCRdb kept only the in-frame ones, dropping some. The table lists roughly 170,000 clones, 85% to 90% of them singletons. The source was peripheral blood, collected on day 0 of AZD1222 vaccination. These receptors were obtained from an adult in good health.

V is TRBV6-4 and J is TRBJ1-1, with 8 bases aligning to TRBD1. The CDR3 is 16 residues long. The germline gives CDR1 MRHNA, CDR2 SNTAGT. V trimming: 4 bases; J trimming: 7 bases; junction bases outside the gene matches: 14. CDR3 residues: CASSVKKDREYNEAFF. CDR3 sequence (DNA): TGTGCCAGCAGTGTGAAGAAGGACAGGGAGTACAATGAAGCTTTCTTT.

The V and J genes are TRBV10-3 and TRBJ1-3, with 8 positions matching TRBD1. The CDR3 totals 14 residues. Germline CDR1 reads ENHRY; CDR2 reads SYGVKD. With V trimmed by 10 bases and J by 3 bases, 8 bases remained unmatched. For the CDR3, the DNA is TGTGCCACCGAGGCAGGGGGCGTTGGAAACACCATATATTTT. Its protein is CATEAGGVGNTIYF.

V usage is TRBV28 and J usage is TRBJ2-3, with D tentatively TRBD1 or TRBD2 (5 bases each). There are 17 residues in the CDR3. Trimming shortened V by 1 base and J by 2 bases, and 16 bases separated the two germline ends. Germline V lookup: CDR1 MDHEN, CDR2 SYDVKM. CDR3 loop: CASSLLGVPRATDTQYF. CDR3 nucleotides: TGTGCCAGCAGTTTATTGGGGGTCCCCAGGGCCACAGATACGCAGTATTTT.